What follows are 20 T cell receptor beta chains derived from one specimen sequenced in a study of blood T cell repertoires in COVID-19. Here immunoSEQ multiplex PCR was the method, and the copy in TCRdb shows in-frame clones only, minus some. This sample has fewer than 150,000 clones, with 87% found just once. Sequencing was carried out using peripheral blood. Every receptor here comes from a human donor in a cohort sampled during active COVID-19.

CDR3 sequence: CASSELPSGRGGELFF. DNA of the CDR3: TGTGCCAGCAGTGAACTCCCTAGCGGGAGGGGGGGGGAGCTGTTTTTT. The chain couples TRBV2 to TRBJ2-2; 12 bases match TRBD2. After removal of 2 bases from V and 8 bases from J, the junction contained 6 bases not matched to a gene. Germline lookup yields CDR1 SNHLY and CDR2 FYNNEI. This CDR3 is 16 amino acids long.

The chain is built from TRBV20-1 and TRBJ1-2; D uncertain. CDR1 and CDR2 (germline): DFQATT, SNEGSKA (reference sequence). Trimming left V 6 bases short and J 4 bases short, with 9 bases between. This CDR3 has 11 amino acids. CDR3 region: CSARNFYGYTF. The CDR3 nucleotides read TGCAGTGCACGCAACTTCTATGGCTACACCTTC.

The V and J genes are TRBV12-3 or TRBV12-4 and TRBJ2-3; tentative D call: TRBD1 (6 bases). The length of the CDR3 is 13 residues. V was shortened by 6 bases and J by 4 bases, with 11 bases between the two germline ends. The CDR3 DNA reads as TGTGCCAGCAGGCGAAGACAGGCAGATACGCAGTATTTT. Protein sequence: CASRRRQADTQYF.

DNA of the CDR3: TGCGCCAGCACATTAACCGGACAGAATTACTATGGCTACACCTTC. This encodes CASTLTGQNYYGYTF. This chain links TRBV5-1 with TRBJ1-2, with D perhaps matching TRBD1 (6 bases). V shed 6 bases and J shed 3 bases, with 18 bases lying between them. Germline V gene lookup returns CDR1 SGHRS and CDR2 YFSETQ. This CDR3 has 15 amino acids.

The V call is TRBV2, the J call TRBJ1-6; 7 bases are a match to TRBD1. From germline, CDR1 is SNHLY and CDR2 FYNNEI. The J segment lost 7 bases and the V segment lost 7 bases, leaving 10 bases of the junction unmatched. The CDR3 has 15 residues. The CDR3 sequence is CASNMDRSTNSPLHF. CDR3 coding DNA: TGTGCCAGCAACATGGACAGGAGTACCAATTCACCCCTCCACTTT.

The CDR3 nucleotides read TGCGCCAGCAGCCAACCGACAGGGGGTGGACCCCTAGCTGAAGCTTTCTTT. Translation: CASSQPTGGGPLAEAFF. The chain joins TRBV4-1 to TRBJ1-1; 9 bases agree with TRBD1. Trimming removed 2 bases from V and 6 bases from J; junction bases left unmatched: 13. This CDR3 is built from 17 residues. CDR1 is MGHRA, CDR2 YSYEKL, per germline.

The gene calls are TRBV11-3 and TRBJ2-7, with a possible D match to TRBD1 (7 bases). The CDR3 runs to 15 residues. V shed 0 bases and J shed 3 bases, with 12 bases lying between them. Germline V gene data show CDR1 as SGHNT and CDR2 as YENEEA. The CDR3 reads CASSLDGQGGYEQYF. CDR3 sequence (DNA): TGTGCCAGCAGCTTAGATGGCCAGGGGGGCTACGAGCAGTACTTC.

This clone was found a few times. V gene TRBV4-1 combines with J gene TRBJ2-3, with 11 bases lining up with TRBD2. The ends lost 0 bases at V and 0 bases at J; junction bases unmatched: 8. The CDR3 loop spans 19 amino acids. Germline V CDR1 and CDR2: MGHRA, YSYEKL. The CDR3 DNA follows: TGCGCCAGCAGCCAAGACAGTAGCGGGAGGGCCGGAAGCACAGATACGCAGTATTTT. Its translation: CASSQDSSGRAGSTDTQYF.

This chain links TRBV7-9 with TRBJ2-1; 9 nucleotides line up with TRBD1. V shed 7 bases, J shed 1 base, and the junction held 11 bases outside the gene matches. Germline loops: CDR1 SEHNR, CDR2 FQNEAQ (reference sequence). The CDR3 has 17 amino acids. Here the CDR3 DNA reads TGTGCCAGCAACCATTTACAGGGGGCTACATCCTACAATGAGCAGTTCTTC. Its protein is CASNHLQGATSYNEQFF. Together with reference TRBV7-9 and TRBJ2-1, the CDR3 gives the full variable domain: DTGVSQNPRHKITKRGQNVTFRCDPISEHNRLYWYRQTLGQGPEFLTYFQNEAQLEKSRLLSDRFSAERPKGSFSTLEIQRTEQGDSAMYLCASNHLQGATSYNEQFFGPGTRLTVL.

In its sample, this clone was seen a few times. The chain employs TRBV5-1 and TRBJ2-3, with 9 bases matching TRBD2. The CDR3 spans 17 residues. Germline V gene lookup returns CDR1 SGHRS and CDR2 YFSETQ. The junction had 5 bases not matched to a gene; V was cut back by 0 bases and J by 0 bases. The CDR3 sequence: CASSLGGLAGSTDTQYF. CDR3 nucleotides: TGCGCCAGCAGCTTGGGGGGTCTAGCGGGAAGCACAGATACGCAGTATTTT.

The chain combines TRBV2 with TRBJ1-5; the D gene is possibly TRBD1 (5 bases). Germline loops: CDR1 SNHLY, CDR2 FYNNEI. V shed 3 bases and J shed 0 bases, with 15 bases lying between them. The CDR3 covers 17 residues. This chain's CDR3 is CASSERRGLPSNQPQHF. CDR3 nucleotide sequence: TGTGCCAGCAGTGAGCGGCGGGGCCTGCCTAGCAATCAGCCCCAGCATTTT.

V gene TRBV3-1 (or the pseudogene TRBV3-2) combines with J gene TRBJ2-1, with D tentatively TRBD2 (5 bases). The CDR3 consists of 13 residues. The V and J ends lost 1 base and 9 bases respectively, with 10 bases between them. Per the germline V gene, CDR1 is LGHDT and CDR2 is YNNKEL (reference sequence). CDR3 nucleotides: TGTGCCAGCAGCCAAGTACGGGCGGGTGAGCAGTTCTTC. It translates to CASSQVRAGEQFF.

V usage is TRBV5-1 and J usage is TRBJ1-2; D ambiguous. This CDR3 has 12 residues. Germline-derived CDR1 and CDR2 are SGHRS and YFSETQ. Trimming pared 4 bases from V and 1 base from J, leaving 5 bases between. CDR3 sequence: CASSHSNYGYTF. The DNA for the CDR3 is TGCGCCAGCAGCCACAGTAACTATGGCTACACCTTC.

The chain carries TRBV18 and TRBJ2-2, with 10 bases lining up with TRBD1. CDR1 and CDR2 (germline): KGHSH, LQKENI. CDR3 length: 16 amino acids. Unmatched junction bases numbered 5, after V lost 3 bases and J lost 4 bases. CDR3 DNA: TGTGCCAGCTCACCCTCCGGGACAGGGGTCACCGGGGAGCTGTTTTTT. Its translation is CASSPSGTGVTGELFF.

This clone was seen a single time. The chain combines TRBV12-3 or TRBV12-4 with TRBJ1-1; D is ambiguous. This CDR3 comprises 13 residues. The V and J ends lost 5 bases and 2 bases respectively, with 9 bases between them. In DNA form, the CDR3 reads TGTGCCAGCAGTACAGCGGAAAACACTGAAGCTTTCTTT. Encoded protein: CASSTAENTEAFF.

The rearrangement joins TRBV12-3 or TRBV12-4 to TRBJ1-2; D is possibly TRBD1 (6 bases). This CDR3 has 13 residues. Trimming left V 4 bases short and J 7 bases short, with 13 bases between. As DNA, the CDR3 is TGTGCCAGCAGTTCCAGCCCCAGGGGTGGCTACACCTTC. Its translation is CASSSSPRGGYTF.

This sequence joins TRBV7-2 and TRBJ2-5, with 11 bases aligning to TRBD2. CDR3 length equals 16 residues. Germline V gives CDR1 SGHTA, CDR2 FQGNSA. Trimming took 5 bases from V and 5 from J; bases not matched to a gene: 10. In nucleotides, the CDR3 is TGTGCCAGCAGCCCCTACCGGACTAGCGGGTTGGAGACCCAGTACTTC. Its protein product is CASSPYRTSGLETQYF.

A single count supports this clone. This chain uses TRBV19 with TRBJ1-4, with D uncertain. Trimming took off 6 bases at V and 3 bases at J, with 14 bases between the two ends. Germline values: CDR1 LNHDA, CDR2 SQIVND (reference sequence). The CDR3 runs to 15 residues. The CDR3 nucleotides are TGTGCCAGTAGCCCCCTCCGGGGTCCTAATGAAAAACTGTTTTTT. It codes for CASSPLRGPNEKLFF.

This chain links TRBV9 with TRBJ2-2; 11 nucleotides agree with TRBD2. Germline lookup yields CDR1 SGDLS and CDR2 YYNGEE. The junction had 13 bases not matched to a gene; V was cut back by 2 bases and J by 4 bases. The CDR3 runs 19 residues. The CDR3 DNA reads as TGTGCCAGCAGCGTCTTGGGGAGGAGTAGCGGGAGGGTCACCGGGGAGCTGTTTTTT. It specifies CASSVLGRSSGRVTGELFF.

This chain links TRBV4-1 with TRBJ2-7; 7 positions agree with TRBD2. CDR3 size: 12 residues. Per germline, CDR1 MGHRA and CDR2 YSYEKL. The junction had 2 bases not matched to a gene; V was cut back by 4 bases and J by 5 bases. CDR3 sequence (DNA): TGCGCCAGCAGCCGCGGGAGTAACGAGCAGTACTTC. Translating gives CASSRGSNEQYF.